This record covers a single T cell receptor beta chain. Its antigen remains unidentified. These data are taken from a study of blood T cells in healthy people across ages. Study conclusions and caveats: More naive CD4+ cells and higher diversity marked long-lived donors relative to aged donors.

With a J-beta primer mix and a sample-barcoded 5' primer, a second PCR ran about 7 to 12 cycles. CDR3-containing paired-end reads numbered at least 2.5 million in each sample. In TCRdb, the 5' RACE reads were re-called with MiXCR into one record per CDR3 protein. The table shows about 1.4 million distinct CDR3 sequences, with roughly 64% occurring only once. Trimming cost V 5 bases and J 5 bases, with 18 bases left between them. CDR1 and CDR2 (germline): SGHTA, FQGNSA. This CDR3 has 15 residues. The TCR originated in a young man in good health. The chain joins TRBV7-2 to TRBJ2-5; perhaps TRBD1 as D (6 bases). Sequenced input: blood. CDR3 sequence: CASSTRQDPRETQYF. CDR3 nucleotide sequence: TGTGCCAGCAGCACCAGACAGGACCCAAGGGAGACCCAGTACTTC.